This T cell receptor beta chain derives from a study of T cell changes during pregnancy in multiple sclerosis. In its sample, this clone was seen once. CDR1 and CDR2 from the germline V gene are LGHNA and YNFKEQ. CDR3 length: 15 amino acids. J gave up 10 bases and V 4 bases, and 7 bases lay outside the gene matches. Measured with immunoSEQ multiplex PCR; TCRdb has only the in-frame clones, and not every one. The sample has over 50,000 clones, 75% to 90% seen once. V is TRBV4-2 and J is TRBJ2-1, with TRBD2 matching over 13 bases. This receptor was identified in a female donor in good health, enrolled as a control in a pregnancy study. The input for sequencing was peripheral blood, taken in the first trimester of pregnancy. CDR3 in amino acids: CASSPGTSGDREQFF. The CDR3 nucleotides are TGTGCCAGCAGCCCCGGGACTAGCGGGGATCGGGAGCAGTTCTTC.